This entry features one T cell receptor beta chain sequence. Its specificity is not known. A much larger clone differs by one base, so this may be a read error. These data are taken from a study of post-analysis software for immune sequencing data. Looking at the study overall: Several disease courses (relapsing-remitting, secondary progressive and progressive-relapsing) of multiple sclerosis were included.

General observations from the study: Strong same-batch co-clustering of samples appeared with F measure clustering. Elevated frequency relative to controls characterized roughly 5 TRBV segments in patients, TRBV5-6, TRBV5-1 and TRBV20-1 among them. Those with multiple sclerosis, the patient group, showed significantly lower normalized Chao1 diversity than controls.

The CDR3 has 19 residues. Germline-derived CDR1 and CDR2 are SEHNR and FQNEAQ (reference sequence). Unique molecular identifiers tagged the TCR beta cDNA libraries. There were 1 to 10 million T cells, and roughly 0.5 million cDNA molecules came from them. TCRdb recomputed calls from the PCR reads with MiXCR, one row per CDR3 protein. Here the sample spans around 260,000 distinct CDR3 sequences, just over 35% being singletons. The chain combines TRBV7-9 with TRBJ2-6, with D possibly TRBD2 on 6 matching bases. Sequencing input: blood. This TCR came from a girl between 10 and 17 years old with multiple sclerosis. CDR3 DNA sequence: TGTGCCAGCAGCCAAACACGGGGGACCTCCCCGGAAGGGGCCAGCGTCCTGACTTTC. It codes for CASSQTRGTSPEGASVLTF.